Detailed here is one T cell receptor (beta chain). Its antigen target is currently unknown. It has no much larger one-base neighbor in the sample; base qualities were not kept. The immunoSEQ Assay, a bias-controlled multiplex PCR, was used to amplify TCRbeta CDR3 regions from genomic DNA. The authors' pipeline ran thus. The number of nucleated cells in each sample was estimated by amplification of reference gene primers within the assay. To quantify the absolute abundance of each unique TCRbeta CDR3 rearrangement, sequence reads were collapsed and filtered. Productive Simpson clonality was computed per sample as the square root of Simpson's diversity index over productive rearrangements. TCRdb re-hosts the immuneACCESS table, in-frame sequences only. Its copies lack some clones; in the studies checked, an unresolved V gene accounts for under half of them, and the cause for the rest is not known. V, J and clone size are those of that table, while D and trimming were read from the DNA. The table for this sample lists about 99,000 clones; approximately 84% of them were counted only once. The ten top clones hold 10% to 15% of the sample.

This specimen comes from a study of blood T cell repertoires in COVID-19 (dated by TCRdb to 2020 to 2022). Looking at the study overall: Samples from collaborators originated in the United States, Italy and Spain and spanned both the acute and convalescent phases of COVID-19. The repertoires were released in a freely available public database intended as a resource for research on the immune response to SARS-CoV-2. Where available, HLA class I and class II types were obtained from metadata supplied by the sample provider rather than from assay-based typing. Samples came from the ongoing ImmuneRACE study (first 160 participants) plus 1,254 subjects from 6 global collaborators. Nearly every sample came with metadata listing a de-identified subject ID, COVID-19 status, age in years and sex. The dataset comprised deeply sampled blood TCRbeta repertoires from subjects exposed to, actively infected with, or recovered from COVID-19. The material from the prospective study consisted of cDNA or gDNA derived from T cells, B-cell-depleted T cells, or PBMCs.

Paper-wide results and their limitations: How much clinical and demographic metadata was included differed by source and by participant, and the metadata was provided uncurated.

Collaborating institutions collected whole blood in K2EDTA tubes following their own protocols. Collaborator samples were shipped for TCRbeta analysis as frozen whole blood, isolated PBMCs, or DNA extracted from either sample type. The sample taken for sequencing was peripheral blood. The clonotype originates from a human donor in a cohort sampled during active or convalescent COVID-19.

For the CDR3, the sequence is CASSLVRGPTEAFF. The DNA sequence follows: TGTGCCAGCAGCTTAGTCAGGGGGCCCACTGAAGCTTTCTTT. The V and J genes are TRBV11-2 and TRBJ1-1; 8 central nucleotides agree with TRBD1. The germline V gene gives CDR1 as SGHAT and CDR2 as FQNNGV. At the junction V is shortened by 1 base and J by 4 bases; bases outside the gene matches: 2. The CDR3 covers 14 residues, taking in both the cysteine and the phenylalanine. Solely the CDR3 DNA is kept, with 42 bases framed from the first base.